The 7 T cell receptor beta chains given below trace back to one sample, sequenced in a study of T cells in Graves' hyperthyroidism and ophthalmopathy. It was RNA transcripts that yielded the amplified TCR beta CDR3 regions. HTBI primers were employed in a first-round RT-PCR of the TCR CDR3. MiXCR, run by TCRdb on the multiplex PCR reads, gives a single entry per CDR3 protein. The sample holds hundreds of thousands of distinct CDR3 sequences, about 17% seen once. Sequenced: blood. The receptors come from a woman between 45 and 60 years old with Graves' hyperthyroidism that later progressed to Graves' ophthalmopathy.

There are many counts of this clonotype. The chain links TRBV11-1 to TRBJ2-3; 10 bases are shared with TRBD1. V gave up 5 bases and J gave up 3 bases; unmatched junction bases: 5. Germline loops: CDR1 SGHAT, CDR2 FQDESV (reference sequence). The CDR3 totals 15 residues. The CDR3 nucleotides read TGTGCCAGCAGCCACGGGACAGGGGCAACAGATACGCAGTATTTT. Translating gives CASSHGTGATDTQYF.

The chain links TRBV7-9 to TRBJ1-1; no clear D. CDR3 length: 13 residues. Germline V gene lookup returns CDR1 SEHNR and CDR2 FQNEAQ (reference sequence). V gave up 5 bases and J gave up 1 base, with 8 bases separating them. The CDR3 DNA is TGTGCCAGCAGCGTAAACACGAACACTGAAGCTTTCTTT. Translating it yields CASSVNTNTEAFF.

V is TRBV20-1 and J is TRBJ2-2; TRBD2 matches at 8 bases. There are 14 residues in the CDR3. Germline lookup yields CDR1 DFQATT and CDR2 SNEGSKA (reference sequence). V shed 5 bases, J shed 5 bases, and the junction held 7 bases outside the gene matches. The CDR3 DNA reads as TGCAGTGCTCCGCGGGGGGAGGATACCGGGGAGCTGTTTTTT. Protein sequence: CSAPRGEDTGELFF.

This clonotype was counted many times. The chain couples TRBV4-1 to TRBJ1-1; 9 bases align to TRBD1. V shed 2 bases, J shed 0 bases, and the junction held 7 bases outside the gene matches. This CDR3 contains 17 residues. Germline CDR1 reads MGHRA; CDR2 reads YSYEKL. The CDR3 DNA is TGCGCCAGCAGCCAAAACAGGGGGCGAGGCTTGAACACTGAAGCTTTCTTT. Its translation is CASSQNRGRGLNTEAFF.

As concerns this clonotype: One end of the junction fails to match germline, which may point to a read error. The chain uses TRBV6-1 and TRBJ2-2; tentatively, D is TRBD1 (6 bases). The germline CDR1 and CDR2 sequences are MNHNS and SASEGT. The CDR3 extends over 18 amino acids. CDR3 nucleotides: TGTGTCAGCAGCCTAACCGAGGACAGTCCGGCGAACACCGGGGAGCTGTTTTTT. Its translation: CVSSLTEDSPANTGELFF.

This clonotype has at least ten counts. The chain has TRBV7-8 and TRBJ2-1; D possibly uses TRBD1 or TRBD2 (5 bases each). Germline assignment: CDR1 SGHVS and CDR2 FQNEAQ. The CDR3 is 14 amino acids. The ends were cut back, 5 bases at V and 5 bases at J, with 13 bases in the middle. This chain's CDR3 is CASSPHRDHNEQFF. DNA of the CDR3: TGTGCCAGCAGCCCCCACCGGGACCACAATGAGCAGTTCTTC.

This clonotype showed up just a few times. J is TRBJ2-6 and V is TRBV7-2, with 10 bases identical to TRBD1. Trimming took 4 bases from V and 0 from J; bases not matched to a gene: 9. This CDR3 has 19 residues. Germline V gene sequence: CDR1 SGHTA, CDR2 FQGNSA. CDR3 bases: TGTGCCAGCAGCTCGCGGGGACAGGGGTATCCCTCTGGGGCCAACGTCCTGACTTTC. Protein product: CASSSRGQGYPSGANVLTF.